This T cell receptor beta chain was captured in a study of T cell clones after liver transplantation. Notes on the study in general: Graft donor-reactive T cells possibly entered the graft instead of undergoing deletion. Post-transplant, graft-donor-reactive CD4 TCRbeta sequences in blood dropped significantly in 5 of 8 subjects.

A remark on this clone: Its antigen remains unidentified.

Repertoires were generated with immunoSEQ multiplex PCR, while TCRdb's copy carries only in-frame clones and drops some. The repertoire consists of about 51,000 clones, with about 90% occurring once and the leading ten covering approximately 15%. This receptor was taken from a human patient who received a liver transplant. Some T cells may be the graft donor's. The specimen was CD8+ T cells from blood, collected 12 months after liver transplant.

The CDR3 spells CASSFGTGASYEQYF. CDR3 nucleotides: TGTGCCAGCAGCTTCGGGACAGGGGCCTCCTACGAGCAGTACTTC. The chain links TRBV11-1 to TRBJ2-7; 10 nucleotides agree with TRBD1. With V trimmed by 3 bases and J by 0 bases, 2 bases remained unmatched. The CDR3 is 15 amino acids. Per the germline V gene, CDR1 is SGHAT and CDR2 is FQDESV (reference sequence).